One T cell receptor (beta chain) is described in this entry. Its matching antigen is unknown. Donors in the study were healthy people who gave bone marrow. The sample comes from a study of cytomegalovirus exposure and HLA in healthy donors. Looking at the study overall: Of some 410 genotyped donors, around 80% grouped in the Caucasian-associated ancestry cluster. Overall study findings and caveats: What a later analysis reportedly showed was that an Asian-associated ancestry cluster had fewer N-insertions than the roughly 700-donor mean. Prediction of most subjects' HLA-A and HLA-B alleles by TCR beta sequences was reportedly accurate.

Use of 60 Vbeta and 13 Jbeta primers characterized the PCR. Libraries were prepared by immunoSEQ multiplex PCR; TCRdb keeps only in-frame clonotypes and omits some of them. The sample includes 150,000 to 250,000 clones, 70% to 90% seen only once; the top ten take about 2.5%. The sample consisted of PBMCs. The receptor was isolated from a woman between 45 and 65 years old in good health and CMV-seronegative.

The chain's CDR3 is CASTAGRAGYF. CDR3 coding DNA: TGTGCCAGTACTGCGGGACGAGCGGGTTACTTC. V usage is TRBV19 and J usage is TRBJ2-4, with D perhaps matching TRBD2 (6 bases). This CDR3 has 11 amino acids. The germline V gene encodes CDR1 LNHDA and CDR2 SQIVND (reference sequence). The V gene lost 7 bases and the J gene lost 16 bases, with 17 bases spanning the gap.